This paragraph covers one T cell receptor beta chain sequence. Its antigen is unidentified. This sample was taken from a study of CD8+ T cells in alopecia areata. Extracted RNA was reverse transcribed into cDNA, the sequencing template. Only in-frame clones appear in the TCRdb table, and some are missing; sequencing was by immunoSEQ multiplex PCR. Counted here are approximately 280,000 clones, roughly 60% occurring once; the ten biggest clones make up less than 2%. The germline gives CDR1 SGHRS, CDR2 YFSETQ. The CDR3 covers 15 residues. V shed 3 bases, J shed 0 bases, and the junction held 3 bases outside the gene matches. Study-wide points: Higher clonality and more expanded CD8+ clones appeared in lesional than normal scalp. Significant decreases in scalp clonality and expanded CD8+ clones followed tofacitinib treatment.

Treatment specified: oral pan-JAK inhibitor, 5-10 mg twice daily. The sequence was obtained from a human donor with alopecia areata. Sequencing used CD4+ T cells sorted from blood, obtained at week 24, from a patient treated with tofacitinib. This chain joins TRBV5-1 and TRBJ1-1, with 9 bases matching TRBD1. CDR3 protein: CASSSGTGLNTEAFF. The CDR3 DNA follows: TGCGCCAGCAGCTCGGGGACAGGGTTGAACACTGAAGCTTTCTTT. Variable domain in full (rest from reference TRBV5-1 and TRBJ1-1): KAGVTQTPRYLIKTRGQQVTLSCSPISGHRSVSWYQQTPGQGLQFLFEYFSETQRNKGNFPGRFSGRQFSNSRSEMNVSTLELGDSALYLCASSSGTGLNTEAFFGQGTRLTVV.